This T cell receptor beta chain was captured by sequencing in a study of T cells in Graves' hyperthyroidism and ophthalmopathy. The TCR beta CDR3 regions underwent amplification using RNA transcripts as the source. During a first-round RT-PCR of the TCR CDR3, the HTBI primer set was used. TCRdb reprocessed the multiplex PCR reads via MiXCR and lists one record per CDR3 protein. The data contain about 360,000 distinct CDR3 sequences, about 14% of them seen just once; the ten biggest clones take up less than 25%. Germline CDR1 is SGHTA and CDR2 is FQGNSA. V lost 5 bases and J lost 5, with 15 bases in between. The CDR3 is made up of 14 amino acids. This clonotype was counted ten times or more.

Material: blood. This TCR was sampled from a young man with Graves' hyperthyroidism that later progressed to Graves' ophthalmopathy. The gene calls are TRBV7-2 and TRBJ1-1, with a weak D call TRBD1 (5 bases). The CDR3 DNA reads TGTGCCAGCAGCCCCCCGGGAGAGGGGACTGAAGCTTTCTTT. This encodes CASSPPGEGTEAFF.